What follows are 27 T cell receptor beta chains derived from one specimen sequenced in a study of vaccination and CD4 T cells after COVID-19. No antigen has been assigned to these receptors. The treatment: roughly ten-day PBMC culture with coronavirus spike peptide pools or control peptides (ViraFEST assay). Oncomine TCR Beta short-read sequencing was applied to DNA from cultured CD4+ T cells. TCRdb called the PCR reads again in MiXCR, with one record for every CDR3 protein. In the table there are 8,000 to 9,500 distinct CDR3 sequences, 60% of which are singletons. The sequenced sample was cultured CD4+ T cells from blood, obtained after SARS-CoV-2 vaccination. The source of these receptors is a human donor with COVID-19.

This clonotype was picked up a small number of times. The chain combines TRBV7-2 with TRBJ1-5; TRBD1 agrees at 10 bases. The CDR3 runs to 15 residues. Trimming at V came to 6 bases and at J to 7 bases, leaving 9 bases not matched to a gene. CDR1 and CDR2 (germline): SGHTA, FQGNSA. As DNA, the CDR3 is TGTGCCAGCAGTCAGGGACAGGGGTCCGGGCAGCCCCAGCATTTT. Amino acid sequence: CASSQGQGSGQPQHF.

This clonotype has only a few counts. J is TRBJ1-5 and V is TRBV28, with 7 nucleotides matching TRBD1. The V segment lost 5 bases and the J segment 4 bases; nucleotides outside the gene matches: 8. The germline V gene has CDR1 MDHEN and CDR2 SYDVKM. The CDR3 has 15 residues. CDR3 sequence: CASSRRQGGNQPQHF. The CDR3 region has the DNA TGTGCCAGCAGTAGACGACAGGGAGGTAATCAGCCCCAGCATTTT.

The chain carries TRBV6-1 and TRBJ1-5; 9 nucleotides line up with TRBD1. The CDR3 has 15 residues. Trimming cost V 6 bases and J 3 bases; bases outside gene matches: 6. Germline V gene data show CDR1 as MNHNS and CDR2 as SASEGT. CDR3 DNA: TGTGCCAGCAGGCGGGACAGGGCCAACAATCAGCCCCAGCATTTT. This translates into CASRRDRANNQPQHF.

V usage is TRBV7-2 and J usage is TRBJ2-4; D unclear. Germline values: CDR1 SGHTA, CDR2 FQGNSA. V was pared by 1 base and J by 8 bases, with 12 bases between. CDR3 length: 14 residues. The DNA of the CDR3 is TGTGCCAGCAGCTTAGGACAACCTGGGGACATTCAGTACTTC. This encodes CASSLGQPGDIQYF.

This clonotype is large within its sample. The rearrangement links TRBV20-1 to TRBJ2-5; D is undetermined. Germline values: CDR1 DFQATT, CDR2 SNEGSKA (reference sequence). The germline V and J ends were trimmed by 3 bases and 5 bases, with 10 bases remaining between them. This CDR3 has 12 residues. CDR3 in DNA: TGCAGTGCTAGGCCGGGTGGCGAGACCCAGTACTTC. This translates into CSARPGGETQYF.

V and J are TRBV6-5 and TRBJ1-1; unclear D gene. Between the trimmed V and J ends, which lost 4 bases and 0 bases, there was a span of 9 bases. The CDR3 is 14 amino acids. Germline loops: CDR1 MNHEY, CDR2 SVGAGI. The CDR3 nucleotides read TGTGCCAGCAGTTCAGGACTGCTGAACACTGAAGCTTTCTTT. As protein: CASSSGLLNTEAFF.

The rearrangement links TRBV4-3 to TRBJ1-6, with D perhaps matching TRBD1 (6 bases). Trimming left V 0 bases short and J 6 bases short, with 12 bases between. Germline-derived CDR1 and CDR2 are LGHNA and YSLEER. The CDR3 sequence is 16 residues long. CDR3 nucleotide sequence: TGCGCCAGCAGCCAAGATACAGGGACGCTTAATTCACCCCTCCACTTT. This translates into CASSQDTGTLNSPLHF.

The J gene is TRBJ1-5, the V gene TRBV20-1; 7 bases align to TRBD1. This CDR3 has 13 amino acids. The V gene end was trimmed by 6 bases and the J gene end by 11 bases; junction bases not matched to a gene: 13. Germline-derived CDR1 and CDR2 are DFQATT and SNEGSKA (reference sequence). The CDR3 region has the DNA TGCAGTGCCACCAGGGGGTTCGGGGCTTCCCAGCATTTT. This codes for CSATRGFGASQHF.

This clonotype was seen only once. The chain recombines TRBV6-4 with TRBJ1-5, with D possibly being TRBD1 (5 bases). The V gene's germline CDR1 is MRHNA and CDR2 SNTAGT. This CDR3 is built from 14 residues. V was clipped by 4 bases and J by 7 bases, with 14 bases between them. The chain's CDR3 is CASSAREGDQPQHF. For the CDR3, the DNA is TGTGCCAGCAGTGCCCGAGAAGGGGACCAGCCCCAGCATTTT.

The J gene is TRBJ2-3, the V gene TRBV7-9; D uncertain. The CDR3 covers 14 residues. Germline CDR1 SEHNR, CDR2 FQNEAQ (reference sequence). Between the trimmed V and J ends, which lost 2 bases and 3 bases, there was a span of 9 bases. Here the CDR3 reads CASSLSSRTDTQYF. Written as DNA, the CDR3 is TGTGCCAGCAGCTTAAGTTCAAGGACAGATACGCAGTATTTT.

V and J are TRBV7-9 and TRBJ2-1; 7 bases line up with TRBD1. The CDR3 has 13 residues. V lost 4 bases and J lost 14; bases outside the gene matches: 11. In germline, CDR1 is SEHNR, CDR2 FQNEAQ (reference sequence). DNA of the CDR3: TGTGCCAGCAGCTCTCCTGACAGGGAAAGGAAGTTCTTC. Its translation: CASSSPDRERKFF.

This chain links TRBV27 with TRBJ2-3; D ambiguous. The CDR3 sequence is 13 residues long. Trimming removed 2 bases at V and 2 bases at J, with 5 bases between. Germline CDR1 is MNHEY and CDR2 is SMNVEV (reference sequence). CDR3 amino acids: CASSLNTTDTQYF. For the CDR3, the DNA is TGTGCCAGCAGTTTAAATACCACAGATACGCAGTATTTT.

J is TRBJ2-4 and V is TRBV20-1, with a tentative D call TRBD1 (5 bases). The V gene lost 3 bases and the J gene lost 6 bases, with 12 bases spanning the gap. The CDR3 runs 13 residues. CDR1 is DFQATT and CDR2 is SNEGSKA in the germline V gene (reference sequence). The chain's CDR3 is CSASARVGNIQYF. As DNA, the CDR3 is TGCAGTGCTAGCGCCAGGGTCGGAAACATTCAGTACTTC.

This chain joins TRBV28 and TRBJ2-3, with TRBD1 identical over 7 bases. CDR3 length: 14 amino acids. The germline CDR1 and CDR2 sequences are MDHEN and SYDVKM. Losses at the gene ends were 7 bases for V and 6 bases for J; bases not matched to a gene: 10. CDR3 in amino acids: CASTSRGRGDTQYF. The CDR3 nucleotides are TGTGCCAGCACCTCTAGGGGGCGCGGGGATACGCAGTATTTT. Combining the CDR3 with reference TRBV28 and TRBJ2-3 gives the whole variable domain DVKVTQSSRYLVKRTGEKVFLECVQDMDHENMFWYRQDPGLGLRLIYFSYDVKMKEKGDIPEGYSVSREKKERFSLILESASTNQTSMYLCASTSRGRGDTQYFGPGTRLTVL.

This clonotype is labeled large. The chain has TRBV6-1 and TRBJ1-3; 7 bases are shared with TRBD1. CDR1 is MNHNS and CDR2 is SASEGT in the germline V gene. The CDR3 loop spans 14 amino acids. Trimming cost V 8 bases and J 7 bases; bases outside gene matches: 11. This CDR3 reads CASSLDRALNTIYF. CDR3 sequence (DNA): TGTGCCAGCTCACTTGACAGGGCCCTGAACACCATATATTTT.

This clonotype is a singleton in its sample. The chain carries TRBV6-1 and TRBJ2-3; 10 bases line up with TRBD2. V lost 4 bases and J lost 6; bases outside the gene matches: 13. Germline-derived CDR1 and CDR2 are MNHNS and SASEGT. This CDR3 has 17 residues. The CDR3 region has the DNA TGTGCCAGCAGTGGTAATCATCCTAGCGGGGGATTCGATACGCAGTATTTT. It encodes CASSGNHPSGGFDTQYF.

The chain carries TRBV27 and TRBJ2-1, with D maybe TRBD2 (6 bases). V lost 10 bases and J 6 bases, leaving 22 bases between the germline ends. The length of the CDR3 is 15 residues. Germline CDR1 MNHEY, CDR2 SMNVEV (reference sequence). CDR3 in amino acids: CAISPRGGYSNEQFF. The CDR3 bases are TGTGCCATCTCACCTCGCGGAGGGTACTCCAATGAGCAGTTCTTC.

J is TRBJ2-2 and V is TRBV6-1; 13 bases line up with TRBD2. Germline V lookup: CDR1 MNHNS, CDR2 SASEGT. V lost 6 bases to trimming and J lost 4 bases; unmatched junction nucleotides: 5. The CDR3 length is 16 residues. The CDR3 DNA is TGTGCCAGCAGCCGTACTAGCGGGGGGGCCACCGGGGAGCTGTTTTTT. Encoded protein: CASSRTSGGATGELFF.

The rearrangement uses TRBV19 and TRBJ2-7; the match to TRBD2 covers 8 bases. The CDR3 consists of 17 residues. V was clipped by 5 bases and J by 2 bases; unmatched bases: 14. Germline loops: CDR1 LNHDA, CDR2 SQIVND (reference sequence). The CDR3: CASSAPRGGGTTYEQYF. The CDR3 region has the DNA TGTGCCAGTAGTGCCCCCCGGGGCGGGGGGACCACCTACGAGCAGTACTTC.

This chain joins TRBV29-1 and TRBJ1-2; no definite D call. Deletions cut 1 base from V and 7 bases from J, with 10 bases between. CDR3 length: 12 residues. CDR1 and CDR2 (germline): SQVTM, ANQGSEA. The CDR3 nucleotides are TGCAGCGTTGAAGGGAAGGCCCCTGGCTACACCTTC. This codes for CSVEGKAPGYTF.

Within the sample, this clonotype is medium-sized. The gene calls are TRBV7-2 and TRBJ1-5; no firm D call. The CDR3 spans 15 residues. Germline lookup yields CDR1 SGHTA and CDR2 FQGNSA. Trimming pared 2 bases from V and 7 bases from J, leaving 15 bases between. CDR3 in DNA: TGTGCCAGCAGCTTAAGCGGGCACATTCAGCAGCCCCAGCATTTT. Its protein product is CASSLSGHIQQPQHF.

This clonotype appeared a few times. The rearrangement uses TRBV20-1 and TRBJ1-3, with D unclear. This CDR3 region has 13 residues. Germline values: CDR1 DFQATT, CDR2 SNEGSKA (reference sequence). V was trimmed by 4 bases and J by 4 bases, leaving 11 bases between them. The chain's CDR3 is CSATQGRGNTIYF. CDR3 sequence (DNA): TGCAGTGCTACACAAGGTCGGGGAAACACCATATATTTT.

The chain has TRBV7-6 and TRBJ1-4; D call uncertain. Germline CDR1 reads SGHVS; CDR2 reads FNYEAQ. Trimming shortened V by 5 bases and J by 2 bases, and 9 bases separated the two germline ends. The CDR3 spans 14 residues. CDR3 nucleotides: TGTGCCAGCAGCCGCCCTGGGACTAATGAAAAACTGTTTTTT. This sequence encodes CASSRPGTNEKLFF.

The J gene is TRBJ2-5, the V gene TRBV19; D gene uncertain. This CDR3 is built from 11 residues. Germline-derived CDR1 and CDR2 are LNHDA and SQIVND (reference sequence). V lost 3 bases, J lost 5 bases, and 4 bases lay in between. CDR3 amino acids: CASSMSETQYF. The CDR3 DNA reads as TGTGCCAGTAGTATGTCCGAGACCCAGTACTTC.

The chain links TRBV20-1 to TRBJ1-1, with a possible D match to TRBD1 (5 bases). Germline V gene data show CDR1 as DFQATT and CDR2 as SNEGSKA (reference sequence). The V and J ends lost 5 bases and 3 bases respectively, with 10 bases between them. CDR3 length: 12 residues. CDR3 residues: CSAGVGDTEAFF. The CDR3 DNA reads TGCAGTGCTGGAGTGGGGGACACTGAAGCTTTCTTT.

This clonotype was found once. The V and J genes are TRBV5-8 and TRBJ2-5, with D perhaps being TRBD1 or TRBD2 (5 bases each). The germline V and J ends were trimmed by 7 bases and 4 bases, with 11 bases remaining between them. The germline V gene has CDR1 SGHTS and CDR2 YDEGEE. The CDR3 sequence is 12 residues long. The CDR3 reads CASGRDRETQYF. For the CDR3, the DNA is TGTGCCAGCGGCAGGGACCGAGAGACCCAGTACTTC.

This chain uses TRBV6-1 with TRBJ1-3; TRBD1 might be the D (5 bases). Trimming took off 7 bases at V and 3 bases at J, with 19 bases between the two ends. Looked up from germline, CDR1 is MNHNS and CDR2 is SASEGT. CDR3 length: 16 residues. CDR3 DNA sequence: TGTGCCAGCACCGCCGCGGGCAGGGCCAATGGAAACACCATATATTTT. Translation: CASTAAGRANGNTIYF.